The rows below give T cell receptor beta chains drawn from one sample of a study of blood T cell repertoires in COVID-19. TCRdb's table, derived via immunoSEQ multiplex PCR, lists solely in-frame clones and lacks some. The sample shows roughly 40,000 clones, around 80% of them seen only once. Specimen: peripheral blood. The receptor set was obtained from a human donor in a cohort sampled during active COVID-19. Each CDR3 is given with its conserved first and last residue. A D gene is named only where the DNA matches it firmly. The size field is filled for only some rows; it gives once, few, many or a size class.

-,TRBJ2-6,few,15,TRBV19,TGTGCCAGTAGTCCCCGGGACATGGGGGCCAACGTCCTGACTTTC,CASSPRDMGANVLTF
-,TRBJ2-7,once,14,TRBV5-1,TGCGCCAGCAGCAAAGACAGTGTTACCTACGAGCAGTACTTC,CASSKDSVTYEQYF
TRBD1,TRBJ1-2,-,15,TRBV2,TGTGCCAGCACGGTGGGACAGGGAATTAACTATGGCTACACCTTC,CASTVGQGINYGYTF
-,TRBJ2-7,-,16,TRBV4-1,TGCGCCAGCAGCCAAGACCATAGCGGTAGCTCCTACGAGCAGTACTTC,CASSQDHSGSSYEQYF
-,TRBJ1-2,-,15,TRBV7-2,TGTGCCAGCAGCTTAGTATCAGGGGACGGGTATGGCTACACCTTC,CASSLVSGDGYGYTF
TRBD1,TRBJ2-7,-,14,TRBV6-6,TGTGCCAGCAGTTACGGACAGGGGAGCAACGAGCAGTACTTC,CASSYGQGSNEQYF
-,TRBJ2-1,-,13,TRBV4-3,TGCGCCAGCAGCCTCGGGTCCCTAGCGGAGCAGTTCTTC,CASSLGSLAEQFF
TRBD2,TRBJ2-7,-,17,TRBV5-8,TGTGCCAGCAGCTGGCGATTGACTAGCGGGAGGTTCCACGAGCAGTACTTC,CASSWRLTSGRFHEQYF
-,TRBJ2-3,once,14,TRBV7-9,TGTGCCAGCAGCCGACAATCAGTGACAGATACGCAGTATTTT,CASSRQSVTDTQYF
-,TRBJ2-5,-,14,TRBV7-3,TGTGCCAGCACCCCCTGCCCAGTCCAGGAGACCCAGTACTTC,CASTPCPVQETQYF
-,TRBJ2-1,-,14,TRBV2,TGTGCCTGCCACCTACCGGTCCCCGGGAATGAGCAGTTCTTC,CACHLPVPGNEQFF
TRBD1,TRBJ2-1,-,15,TRBV11-3,TGTGCCAGCAGCTTAGAGGGACAGGGGGCAAATGAGCAGTTCTTC,CASSLEGQGANEQFF
-,TRBJ2-7,-,13,TRBV7-2,TGTGCCAGCAGCGGGGGCGTCTCCTACGAGCAGTACTTC,CASSGGVSYEQYF
-,TRBJ2-4,-,12,TRBV19,TGTGCCAGTAGCAACGAGGGAAACATTCAGTACTTC,CASSNEGNIQYF
TRBD1,TRBJ1-2,once,16,TRBV4-3,TGCGCCAGCAGCCAAGGGTCAGGGGGCGCTTTCTATGGCTACACCTTC,CASSQGSGGAFYGYTF
TRBD1,TRBJ2-1,-,16,TRBV19,TGTGCCAGTAGTAGGGAGACAGGGGACCTCTACAATGAGCAGTTCTTC,CASSRETGDLYNEQFF
TRBD1,TRBJ1-5,-,13,TRBV12-3/TRBV12-4,TGTGCCAGCAGACAGGGGGAGAGTCAGCCCCAGCATTTT,CASRQGESQPQHF
TRBD2,TRBJ2-1,-,14,TRBV6-5,TGTGCCAGCAGGCCCGCGGGAGGGGGCAATGAGCAGTTCTTC,CASRPAGGGNEQFF